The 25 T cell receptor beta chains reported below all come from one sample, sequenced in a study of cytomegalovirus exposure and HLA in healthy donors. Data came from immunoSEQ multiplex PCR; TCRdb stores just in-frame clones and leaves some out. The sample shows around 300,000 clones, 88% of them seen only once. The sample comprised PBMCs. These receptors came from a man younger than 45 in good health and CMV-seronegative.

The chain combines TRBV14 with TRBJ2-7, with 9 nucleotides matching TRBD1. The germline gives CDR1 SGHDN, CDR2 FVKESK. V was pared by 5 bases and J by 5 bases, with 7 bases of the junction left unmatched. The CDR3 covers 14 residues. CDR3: CASSAGTGTHEQYF. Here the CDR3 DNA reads TGTGCCAGCAGCGCCGGGACAGGGACCCACGAGCAGTACTTC.

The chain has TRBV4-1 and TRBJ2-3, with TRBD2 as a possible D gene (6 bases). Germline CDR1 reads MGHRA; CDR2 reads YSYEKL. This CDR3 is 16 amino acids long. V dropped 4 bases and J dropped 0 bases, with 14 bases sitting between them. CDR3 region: CASSLLDGGSTDTQYF. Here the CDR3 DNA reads TGCGCCAGCAGCCTCCTTGACGGAGGGAGCACAGATACGCAGTATTTT.

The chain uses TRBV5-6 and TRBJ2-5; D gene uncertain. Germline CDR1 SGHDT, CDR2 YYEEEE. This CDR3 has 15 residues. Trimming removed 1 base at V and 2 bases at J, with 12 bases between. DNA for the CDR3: TGTGCCAGCAGCTTGTTAGGCGGTGGACAAGAGACCCAGTACTTC. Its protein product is CASSLLGGGQETQYF.

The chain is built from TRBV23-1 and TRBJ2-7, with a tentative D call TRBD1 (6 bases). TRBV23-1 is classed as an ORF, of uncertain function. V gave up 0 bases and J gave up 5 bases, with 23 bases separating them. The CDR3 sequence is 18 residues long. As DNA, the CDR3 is TGCGCCAGCAGTCAATCGAAAGGGACAACCAAAAGAACGGACGAGCAGTACTTC. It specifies CASSQSKGTTKRTDEQYF.

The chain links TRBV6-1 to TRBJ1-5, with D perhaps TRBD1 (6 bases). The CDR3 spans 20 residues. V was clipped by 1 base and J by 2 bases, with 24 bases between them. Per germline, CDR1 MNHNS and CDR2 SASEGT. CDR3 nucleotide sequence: TGTGCCAGCAGTGAAGTCTCCCGGGACCAAAAGAAGGGGGGCAATCAGCCCCAGCATTTT. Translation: CASSEVSRDQKKGGNQPQHF.

The chain's CDR3 is CASSPSTGNTKGYTF. In nucleotides, the CDR3 is TGTGCCAGCAGTCCGTCGACAGGGAACACAAAAGGCTACACCTTC. The chain is built from TRBV27 and TRBJ1-2, with TRBD1 matching over 7 bases. The V segment lost 5 bases and the J segment 8 bases; nucleotides outside the gene matches: 14. This CDR3 spans 15 amino acids. The germline V gene has CDR1 MNHEY and CDR2 SMNVEV (reference sequence).

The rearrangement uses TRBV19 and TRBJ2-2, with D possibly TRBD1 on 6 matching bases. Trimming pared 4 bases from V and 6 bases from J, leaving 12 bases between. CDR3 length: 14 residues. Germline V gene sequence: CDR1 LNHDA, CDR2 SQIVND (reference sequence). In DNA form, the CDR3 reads TGTGCCAGTAGTACCTACAGGGTCCCCGGGGAGCTGTTTTTT. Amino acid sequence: CASSTYRVPGELFF.

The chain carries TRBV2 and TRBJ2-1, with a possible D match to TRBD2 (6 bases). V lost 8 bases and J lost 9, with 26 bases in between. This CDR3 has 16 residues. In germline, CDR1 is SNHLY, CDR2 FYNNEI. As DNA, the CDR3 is TGTGCCAGCGACGGTACCATAGCGGTGCCTGAAGGTGAGCAGTTCTTC. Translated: CASDGTIAVPEGEQFF.

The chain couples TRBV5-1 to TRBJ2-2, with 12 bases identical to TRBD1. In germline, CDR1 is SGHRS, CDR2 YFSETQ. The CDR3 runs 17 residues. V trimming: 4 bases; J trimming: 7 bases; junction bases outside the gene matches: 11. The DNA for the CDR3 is TGCGCCAGCAGCCTGACCCCGGGACAGGGGGCGGGCGGGGAGCTGTTTTTT. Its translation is CASSLTPGQGAGGELFF. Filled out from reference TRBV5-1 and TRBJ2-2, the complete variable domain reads KAGVTQTPRYLIKTRGQQVTLSCSPISGHRSVSWYQQTPGQGLQFLFEYFSETQRNKGNFPGRFSGRQFSNSRSEMNVSTLELGDSALYLCASSLTPGQGAGGELFFGEGSRLTVL.

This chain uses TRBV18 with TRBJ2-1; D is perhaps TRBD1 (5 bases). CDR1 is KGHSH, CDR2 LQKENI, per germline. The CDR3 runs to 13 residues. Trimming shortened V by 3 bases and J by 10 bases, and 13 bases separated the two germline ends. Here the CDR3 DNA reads TGTGCCAGCTCACCTCCAGGGCAAGGCGAGCAGTTCTTC. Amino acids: CASSPPGQGEQFF.

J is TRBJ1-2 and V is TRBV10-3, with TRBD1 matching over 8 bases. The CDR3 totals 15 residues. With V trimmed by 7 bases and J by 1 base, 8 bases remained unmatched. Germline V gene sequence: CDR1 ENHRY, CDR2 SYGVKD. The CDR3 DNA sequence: TGTGCCATCAATCCGGGACAGGCGAATAACTATGGCTACACCTTC. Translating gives CAINPGQANNYGYTF.

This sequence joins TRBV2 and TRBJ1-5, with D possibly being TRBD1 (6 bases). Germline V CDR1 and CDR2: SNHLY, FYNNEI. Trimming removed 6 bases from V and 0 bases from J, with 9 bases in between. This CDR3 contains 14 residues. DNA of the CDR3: TGTGCCAGCAGCGGACAGTTTAGCAATCAGCCCCAGCATTTT. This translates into CASSGQFSNQPQHF.

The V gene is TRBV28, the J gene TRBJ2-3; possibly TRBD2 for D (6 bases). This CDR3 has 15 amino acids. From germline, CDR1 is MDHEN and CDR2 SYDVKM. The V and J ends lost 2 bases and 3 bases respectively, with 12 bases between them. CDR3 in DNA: TGTGCCAGCAGTTTACCCGGGGCGGGGACAGATACGCAGTATTTT. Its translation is CASSLPGAGTDTQYF.

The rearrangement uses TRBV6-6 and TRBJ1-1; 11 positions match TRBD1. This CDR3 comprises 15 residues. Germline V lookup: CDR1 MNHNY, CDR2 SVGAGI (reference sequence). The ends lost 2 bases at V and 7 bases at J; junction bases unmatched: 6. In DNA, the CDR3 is TGTGCCAGCAGTTACACGGACAGGGGGCTTGGTGAAGCTTTCTTT. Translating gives CASSYTDRGLGEAFF.

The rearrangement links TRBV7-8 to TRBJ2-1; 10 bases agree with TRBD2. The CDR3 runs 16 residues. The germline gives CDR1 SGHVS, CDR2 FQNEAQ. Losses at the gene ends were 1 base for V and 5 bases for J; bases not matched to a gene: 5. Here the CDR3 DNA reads TGTGCCAGCAGCTTAGGGCCAGCGGGGGGGGACAATGAGCAGTTCTTC. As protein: CASSLGPAGGDNEQFF. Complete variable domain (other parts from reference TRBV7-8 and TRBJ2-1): GAGVSQSPRYKVAKRGQDVALRCDPISGHVSLFWYQQALGQGPEFLTYFQNEAQLDKSGLPSDRFFAERPEGSVSTLKIQRTQQEDSAVYLCASSLGPAGGDNEQFFGPGTRLTVL.

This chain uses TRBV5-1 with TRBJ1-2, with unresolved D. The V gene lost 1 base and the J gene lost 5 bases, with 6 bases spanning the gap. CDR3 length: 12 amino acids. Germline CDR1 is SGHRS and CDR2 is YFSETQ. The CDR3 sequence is CASSLSFYGYTF. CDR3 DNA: TGCGCCAGCAGCTTGTCTTTTTATGGCTACACCTTC.

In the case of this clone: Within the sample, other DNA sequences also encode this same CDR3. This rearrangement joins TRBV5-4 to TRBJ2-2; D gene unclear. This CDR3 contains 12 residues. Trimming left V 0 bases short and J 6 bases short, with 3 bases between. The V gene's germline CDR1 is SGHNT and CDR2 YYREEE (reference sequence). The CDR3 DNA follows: TGTGCCAGCAGCTTGGGCGCCGGGGAGCTGTTTTTT. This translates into CASSLGAGELFF.

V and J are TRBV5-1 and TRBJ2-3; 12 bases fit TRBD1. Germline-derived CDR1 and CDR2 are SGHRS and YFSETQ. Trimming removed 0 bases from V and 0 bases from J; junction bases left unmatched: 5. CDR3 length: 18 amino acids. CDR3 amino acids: CASSLEGTGGFSTDTQYF. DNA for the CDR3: TGCGCCAGCAGCTTGGAAGGGACAGGGGGCTTTAGCACAGATACGCAGTATTTT.

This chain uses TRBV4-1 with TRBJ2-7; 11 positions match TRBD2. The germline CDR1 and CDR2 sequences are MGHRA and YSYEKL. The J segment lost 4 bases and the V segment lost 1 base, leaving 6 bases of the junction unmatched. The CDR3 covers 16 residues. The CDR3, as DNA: TGCGCCAGCAGCCAAGGTCCCCTAGCGGGGGGATACGAGCAGTACTTC. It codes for CASSQGPLAGGYEQYF.

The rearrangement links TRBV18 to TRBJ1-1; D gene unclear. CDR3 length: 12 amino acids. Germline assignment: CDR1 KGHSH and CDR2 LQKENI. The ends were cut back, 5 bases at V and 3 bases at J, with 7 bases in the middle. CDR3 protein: CASSSMDTEAFF. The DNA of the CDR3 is TGTGCCAGCTCAAGCATGGACACTGAAGCTTTCTTT.

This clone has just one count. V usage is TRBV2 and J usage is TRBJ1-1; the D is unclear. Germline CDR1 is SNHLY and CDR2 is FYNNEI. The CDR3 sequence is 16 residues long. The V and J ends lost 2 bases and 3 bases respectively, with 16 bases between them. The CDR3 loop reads CASSERSGPAYTEAFF. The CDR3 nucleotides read TGTGCCAGCAGTGAAAGATCAGGCCCCGCTTACACTGAAGCTTTCTTT.

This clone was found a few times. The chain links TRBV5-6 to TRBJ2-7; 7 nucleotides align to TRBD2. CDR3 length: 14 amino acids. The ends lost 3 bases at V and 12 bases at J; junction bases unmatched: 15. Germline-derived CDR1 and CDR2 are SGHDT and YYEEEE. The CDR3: CASSSSGGVRLGYF. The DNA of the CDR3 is TGTGCCAGCAGCTCATCGGGGGGAGTCCGCCTCGGGTACTTC.

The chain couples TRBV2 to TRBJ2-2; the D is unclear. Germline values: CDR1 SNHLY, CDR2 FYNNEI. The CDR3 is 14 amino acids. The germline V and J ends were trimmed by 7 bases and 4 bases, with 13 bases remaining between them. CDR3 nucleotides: TGTGCCAGCAATACGAGGTTCCCCACCGGGGAGCTGTTTTTT. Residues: CASNTRFPTGELFF.

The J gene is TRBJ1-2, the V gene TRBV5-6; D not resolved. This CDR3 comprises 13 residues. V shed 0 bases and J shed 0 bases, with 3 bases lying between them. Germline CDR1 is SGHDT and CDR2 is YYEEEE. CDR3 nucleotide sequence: TGTGCCAGCAGCTTGGCGGCTAACTATGGCTACACCTTC. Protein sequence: CASSLAANYGYTF.

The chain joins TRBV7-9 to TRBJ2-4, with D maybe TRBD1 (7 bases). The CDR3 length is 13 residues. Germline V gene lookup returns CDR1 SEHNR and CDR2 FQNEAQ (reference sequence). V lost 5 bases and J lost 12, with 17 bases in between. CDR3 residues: CASSQGGSYTQYF. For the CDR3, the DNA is TGTGCCAGCAGCCAGGGGGGCAGCTACACTCAGTACTTC.